The T cell receptor beta chain described here comes from a study of CD8 T cells in ankylosing spondylitis. Study-level results: Disease-linked clones reportedly showed significant enrichment in matched ankylosing spondylitis synovial fluid. Ankylosing spondylitis blood seemed to carry a telltale TCR beta motif made of eight highly homologous variants. Reactive arthritis synovial fluid and blood previously showed some of these motif variants.

V was pared by 3 bases and J by 4 bases, with 6 bases of the junction left unmatched. This CDR3 contains 15 residues. Quantitative barcoded 5'-RACE was used to prepare TCR beta libraries. TCRdb ran MiXCR on the 5' RACE reads and lists one entry per CDR3 protein. The sample gives some 220,000 distinct CDR3 sequences, over 9.5% of which show up once; about 3% is in the top ten. This clonotype showed up many times. The antigen is not known. Sequencing input: blood, either unsorted or a sorted T cell fraction (not recorded which). V and J are TRBV12-3 or TRBV12-4 and TRBJ2-1; TRBD2 matches 7 bases. The TCR originated in a male donor with ankylosing spondylitis or in good health (not recorded which). This CDR3 reads CASSLSSGPYNEQFF. CDR3 DNA sequence: TGTGCCAGCAGTTTGTCTAGCGGCCCATACAATGAGCAGTTCTTC.